A single sample gave rise to the 18 T cell receptor beta chains below, sequenced in a study of blood T cell repertoires in COVID-19. TCRdb keeps only in-frame clones here, not all; method: immunoSEQ multiplex PCR. This sample has about 230,000 clones, with just over 85% found just once. The sequenced sample consisted of peripheral blood. These receptors all come from a man in his fifties or sixties with COVID-19, enrolled during active disease.

The J gene is TRBJ1-5, the V gene TRBV7-8; maybe TRBD1 (5 bases). The germline V gene has CDR1 SGHVS and CDR2 FQNEAQ. The CDR3 consists of 15 residues. V lost 4 bases, J lost 0 bases, and 10 bases lay in between. This CDR3 reads CASSSQGYSNQPQHF. For the CDR3, the DNA is TGTGCCAGCAGCTCCCAGGGCTATAGCAATCAGCCCCAGCATTTT.

The gene calls are TRBV30 and TRBJ2-7; 8 nucleotides line up with TRBD1. This CDR3 spans 13 amino acids. V lost 7 bases to trimming and J lost 0 bases; unmatched junction nucleotides: 5. CDR1 is GTSNPN, CDR2 SVGIG, per germline (reference sequence). CDR3 DNA: TGTGCCTCGAGGACAGGGAACTCCTACGAGCAGTACTTC. This encodes CASRTGNSYEQYF.

In its sample, this clone was seen a few times. The V call is TRBV6-1, the J call TRBJ2-5, with 9 bases fitting TRBD2. V was pared by 3 bases and J by 1 base, with 3 bases of the junction left unmatched. Germline V gives CDR1 MNHNS, CDR2 SASEGT. The CDR3 is 15 amino acids. The CDR3 DNA follows: TGTGCCAGCAGTGACAGCGGGGGGCTCCAAGAGACCCAGTACTTC. Amino acids: CASSDSGGLQETQYF.

The chain joins TRBV5-1 to TRBJ1-2; D gene uncertain. Deletions cut 1 base from V and 0 bases from J, with 7 bases between. The CDR3 length is 14 residues. Looked up from germline, CDR1 is SGHRS and CDR2 is YFSETQ. The CDR3 DNA follows: TGCGCCAGCAGCTTGAGTTCTACTAACTATGGCTACACCTTC. Translating gives CASSLSSTNYGYTF.

The rearrangement joins TRBV5-4 to TRBJ1-6; D call uncertain. This CDR3 is built from 16 residues. V lost 3 bases to trimming and J lost 8 bases, with 18 bases between them. Germline values: CDR1 SGHNT, CDR2 YYREEE (reference sequence). DNA of the CDR3: TGTGCCAGCAGCTCCGCCGCCGACGGGAGGTATTCACCCCTCCACTTT. Translating gives CASSSAADGRYSPLHF.

The V call is TRBV7-9, the J call TRBJ2-3; 10 bases agree with TRBD1. The CDR3 has 17 amino acids. The V and J ends lost 1 base and 2 bases, in that order; junction bases with no gene match: 6. Germline V gene sequence: CDR1 SEHNR, CDR2 FQNEAQ (reference sequence). The CDR3, as DNA: TGTGCCAGCAGCTTAGGGGACAGGGGCGTGTTCACAGATACGCAGTATTTT. Protein product: CASSLGDRGVFTDTQYF.

The rearrangement links TRBV3-1 (or the pseudogene TRBV3-2) to TRBJ1-5, with TRBD1 identical over 10 bases. V dropped 4 bases and J dropped 2; count of bases not matched to a gene: 2. Per germline, CDR1 LGHDT and CDR2 YNNKEL (reference sequence). The CDR3 runs 15 residues. The CDR3 coding sequence is TGTGCCAGCAGCCCCGGGACAGGGGGCAATCAGCCCCAGCATTTT. This gives the protein CASSPGTGGNQPQHF.

This chain joins TRBV2 and TRBJ1-6; D gene unclear. The germline CDR1 and CDR2 sequences are SNHLY and FYNNEI. V was pared by 6 bases and J by 6 bases, with 18 bases between. The CDR3 contains 16 residues. As DNA, the CDR3 is TGTGCCAGCAGCGTATCCGGCCGGAGCCTTAATTCACCCCTCCACTTT. This codes for CASSVSGRSLNSPLHF.

The V call is TRBV19, the J call TRBJ1-2, with D perhaps matching TRBD1 (5 bases). CDR1 and CDR2 from the germline V gene are LNHDA and SQIVND (reference sequence). Trimming shortened V by 3 bases and J by 8 bases, and 22 bases separated the two germline ends. This CDR3 has 16 amino acids. CDR3 coding DNA: TGTGCCAGTAGTATGGGGCGGCGGCTTTTGGTGGAAGGCTACACCTTC. It is translated as CASSMGRRLLVEGYTF.

The chain couples TRBV19 to TRBJ2-1, with no clear D. Germline CDR1 LNHDA, CDR2 SQIVND (reference sequence). The CDR3 runs 13 residues. V lost 0 bases and J lost 10, with 10 bases in between. The CDR3 here is CASSIERGVEQFF. In DNA form, the CDR3 reads TGTGCCAGTAGTATAGAAAGAGGTGTCGAGCAGTTCTTC. The full variable domain, its missing parts supplied by reference TRBV19 and TRBJ2-1, is DGGITQSPKYLFRKEGQNVTLSCEQNLNHDAMYWYRQDPGQGLRLIYYSQIVNDFQKGDIAEGYSVSREKKESFPLTVTSAQKNPTAFYLCASSIERGVEQFFGPGTRLTVL.

The chain recombines TRBV19 with TRBJ1-1, with D uncertain. Trimming took 3 bases from V and 4 from J, leaving 3 bases between them. The CDR3 runs 11 residues. Germline V gene data show CDR1 as LNHDA and CDR2 as SQIVND (reference sequence). This CDR3 reads CASSIFTEAFF. DNA of the CDR3: TGTGCCAGTAGTATCTTCACTGAAGCTTTCTTT.

The rearrangement links TRBV28 to TRBJ1-2, with a tentative D call TRBD1 (5 bases). The V gene lost 3 bases and the J gene lost 0 bases, with 8 bases spanning the gap. There are 14 residues in the CDR3. Germline CDR1 is MDHEN and CDR2 is SYDVKM. DNA for the CDR3: TGTGCCAGCAGTTTGGGGGGGGCTAACTATGGCTACACCTTC. The encoded protein is CASSLGGANYGYTF.

The chain joins TRBV12-3 or TRBV12-4 to TRBJ1-5; no clear D. V was shortened by 6 bases and J by 0 bases, with 3 bases between the two germline ends. The CDR3 is made up of 12 amino acids. CDR3 region: CASSNSNQPQHF. For the CDR3, the DNA is TGTGCCAGCAGCAATAGCAATCAGCCCCAGCATTTT.

The chain employs TRBV27 and TRBJ2-7; TRBD1 matches 8 bases. The ends lost 3 bases at V and 2 bases at J; junction bases unmatched: 6. The CDR3 is 15 residues long. Germline lookup yields CDR1 MNHEY and CDR2 SMNVEV (reference sequence). CDR3: CASSFPGQATYEQYF. The DNA for the CDR3 is TGTGCCAGCAGTTTCCCGGGACAGGCGACCTACGAGCAGTACTTC.

J is TRBJ2-2 and V is TRBV11-3, with D unresolved. The CDR3 sequence is 11 residues long. With 5 bases removed from V and 5 bases from J, the gap between germline ends came to 3 bases. Germline values: CDR1 SGHNT, CDR2 YENEEA. As DNA, the CDR3 is TGTGCCAGCAGCCGTACCGGGGAGCTGTTTTTT. It translates to CASSRTGELFF.

The genes are TRBV6-4 and TRBJ1-2, with 8 bases identical to TRBD1. With V trimmed by 4 bases and J by 4 bases, 2 bases remained unmatched. There are 13 residues in the CDR3. CDR1 is MRHNA, CDR2 SNTAGT, per germline. For the CDR3, the DNA is TGTGCCAGCAGTGTTCAGGGGGCCTATGGCTACACCTTC. It specifies CASSVQGAYGYTF.

This clone was picked up one time. This chain links TRBV2 with TRBJ1-2, with no clear D. CDR3 size: 15 residues. The ends were cut back, 2 bases at V and 6 bases at J, with 16 bases in the middle. Germline values: CDR1 SNHLY, CDR2 FYNNEI. The CDR3 loop is CASSELSMGQDGYTF. CDR3 DNA: TGTGCCAGCAGTGAATTGAGTATGGGTCAGGATGGCTACACCTTC. Supplemented by reference TRBV2 and TRBJ1-2, the full variable domain reads EPEVTQTPSHQVTQMGQEVILRCVPISNHLYFYWYRQILGQKVEFLVSFYNNEISEKSEIFDDQFSVERPDGSNFTLKIRSTKLEDSAMYFCASSELSMGQDGYTFGSGTRLTVV.

The chain uses TRBV20-1 and TRBJ1-2; D gene ambiguous. The V end lost 2 bases, the J end lost 3 bases, and 4 bases lay between the germline ends. This CDR3 region has 11 residues. Germline lookup yields CDR1 DFQATT and CDR2 SNEGSKA (reference sequence). CDR3 nucleotide sequence: TGCAGTGCTAGAACAGACTATGGCTACACCTTC. Amino acid sequence: CSARTDYGYTF.